This T cell receptor beta chain came from a study of shared clonotypes between healthy human individuals (dated by TCRdb to 2020 to 2021). Regarding the research as a whole: The cohort comprised a couple of women and a few men aged 18 to 49 years. For each donor, CD4 naive and CD4 memory were each given three plates, CD8 naive was given two plates, and CD8 memory was given one plate. The study deeply sequenced blood TCR repertoires of about 5 healthy adults to estimate repertoire size and the extent of clonotype sharing between individuals. Libraries were prepared and TCR repertoires were sequenced by different laboratories using diverse techniques, in order to increase sequencing depth and limit assay-specific biases. Each donor's leukapheresis produced roughly between roughly 0.9 and 8.9 billion PBMCs. Beyond this particular receptor, the publication reports: Compared with non-shared clonotypes, clonotypes shared by all four sorted-subset donors had higher generation probabilities. Rarefaction of sorted-subset datasets indicated incomplete sequencing despite the large sequencing depth. The genetic and exposure-history diversity represented was limited by the small number of donors. Sampling was restricted to blood, and TCR repertoires in tissue are likely to differ from TCR repertoires in blood. Naive subsets generally had larger estimated clonotype richness than memory subsets did. When several donors were compared, the shared fraction of clonotypes was 5% to 6.5% for naive CD4, roughly 3.3% for naive CD8, 2% to 2.5% for memory CD4, and 0.35% to 0.4% for memory CD8. Pairwise subsampling indicated that sequencing depth was expected to affect the degree of clonotype sharing among donors.

TCR CDR3 regions were amplified from genomic DNA by multiplex PCR using the deep immunoSEQ assay. Genomic DNA extracted from each cell subset was distributed evenly over all wells of several immunoSEQ 96-well plates, and each plate served as one replicate. Each replicate PCR for sorted subsets received about 180 ng genomic DNA, equal to tens of thousands of T cell genomes. Purified libraries were quantified with a Qubit 3.0 fluorometer, sized on a Bioanalyzer 2100, and re-quantified with the KAPA Library Quantification kit. Every immunoSEQ 96-well plate was sequenced on a dedicated single-read 150-cycle Illumina NextSeq 550 flow cell. Concerning the study's data processing: Because the immunoSEQ output included only junctional sequences and no quality scores, the filtering could not be the same as the filtering used for full-length reads. To assign V/J genes and CDR3, sequences were annotated against IMGT germline references using PyIR, a Python wrapper for IgBLAST v1.9. Any read was removed if the V/J assignment was weak (E-value above 1e-6), the CDR3 was missing, or the read contained stop codons, out-of-frame junctions, or ambiguous translated residues. V3J clonotypes were defined as sequences sharing an identical inferred V gene, J gene, and CDR3 amino acid sequence. Percentage overlap between repertoires was calculated by dividing the number of shared unique clonotypes by the size of the smaller repertoire. Richness of each repertoire was evaluated using RTK rarefaction, the Chao1 estimator, and Recon v2.1 estimates of unobserved clonotypes. OLGA was used to compute generation probabilities for all TCRbeta clonotypes that the gDNA method yielded from four donors. TCRdb holds this immuneACCESS table with in-frame rearrangements only. Some clones are missing; in checked studies, unresolved V genes explain under half, and the rest has no known cause. The V and J calls and clone size come from that table; D and trimming were worked out from the DNA. Counted in this sample were roughly 1,000,000 clones; approximately 78% of them appeared once. Clones ranked in the top ten supply about 0.52% of the sample.

For CDR1 and CDR2, the germline V gene lists SNHLY and FYNNEI. Germline trimming: 3 bases from V, 8 bases from J; junction bases outside gene matches: 3. The cysteine opens and the phenylalanine closes a CDR3 of 14 amino acids. Only the CDR3 DNA stays, 42 bases, in frame from base 1. The donors were healthy, HIV-negative adults with no recently reported acute infections or vaccinations. Only Caucasian adults living in Nashville, Tennessee, USA were represented among the donors. CD4+ T cells were enriched by magnetic negative selection; naive cells were then positively selected on CD45RA, and the negative fraction formed the memory subset. Blood was collected by leukapheresis, and PBMCs were isolated by Ficoll-Histopaque density gradient centrifugation and then cryopreserved in liquid nitrogen vapor phase. Analytical flow cytometry was used to check the purity and quantity of every magnetically sorted T cell population. Genomic DNA was isolated from each sorted fraction and quantified by UV absorbance on a Nanodrop 2000c.

Note on this clone: What this receptor recognizes is not known. Base qualities are missing; no much larger clone stands one base away.

This TCR was sampled from a man between 18 and 35 years old in good health. Some clones in this sample may be carry-over from other donors' samples. This chain joins TRBV2 to TRBJ2-1; 11 junctional bases match TRBD1. The source material was memory CD4+ T cells from PBMCs. In light of the paper, this sample's cell subset or site label describes: CD45RA-negative fraction. The CDR3 protein is CASSDSGQGDEQFF. The bases are TGTGCCAGCAGTGATTCGGGACAGGGGGATGAGCAGTTCTTC.